The 25 T cell receptor beta chains reported below all come from one sample, sequenced in a study of shared clonotypes between healthy human individuals. Sequencing used immunoSEQ multiplex PCR; TCRdb keeps in-frame clones, though not all of them. The table includes roughly 640,000 clones, almost 97% detected once. Sequencing used naive CD4+ T cells sorted from blood. Subset denoted: CD45RA+ positively selected. Source of these receptors: a woman in her twenties or thirties in good health.

The rearrangement links TRBV27 to TRBJ2-1; 9 nucleotides match TRBD2. J lost 8 bases, V lost 5 bases, and 13 bases had no gene match. The CDR3 is made up of 16 amino acids. Germline assignment: CDR1 MNHEY and CDR2 SMNVEV (reference sequence). In DNA, the CDR3 is TGTGCCAGCAGTAGTCTCGGTAGCGGGAGAGGCGATGAGCAGTTCTTC. It is translated as CASSSLGSGRGDEQFF.

This clone was seen only once. This chain links TRBV19 with TRBJ1-5, with D possibly matching TRBD1 (5 bases). Per germline, CDR1 LNHDA and CDR2 SQIVND (reference sequence). V dropped 3 bases and J dropped 4 bases, with 13 bases sitting between them. The CDR3 loop spans 15 amino acids. CDR3 sequence (DNA): TGTGCCAGTAGTATCGGACCGCCAGGGAATCAGCCCCAGCATTTT. Amino acids: CASSIGPPGNQPQHF.

V and J are TRBV11-3 and TRBJ1-1, with D unclear. The V gene's germline CDR1 is SGHNT and CDR2 YENEEA. V was clipped by 0 bases and J by 3 bases, with 5 bases between them. The CDR3 totals 13 residues. CDR3 residues: CASSLEGHTEAFF. The CDR3 region has the DNA TGTGCCAGCAGCTTAGAGGGCCACACTGAAGCTTTCTTT.

The V and J genes are TRBV2 and TRBJ1-2; D not resolved. This CDR3 is 14 amino acids long. V was shortened by 3 bases and J by 8 bases, with 16 bases between the two germline ends. CDR1 and CDR2 from the germline V gene are SNHLY and FYNNEI. This CDR3 is CASSDRRTFEGYTF. The CDR3, as DNA: TGTGCCAGCAGTGACAGGCGGACCTTTGAAGGCTACACCTTC.

V and J are TRBV19 and TRBJ1-4; D gene ambiguous. The ends were cut back, 1 base at V and 2 bases at J, with 8 bases in the middle. In germline, CDR1 is LNHDA, CDR2 SQIVND (reference sequence). This CDR3 spans 15 amino acids. As DNA, the CDR3 is TGTGCCAGTAGTATAGGAAGGAGGACTAATGAAAAACTGTTTTTT. Its translation is CASSIGRRTNEKLFF. Full variable domain (outside the CDR3, taken from reference TRBV19 and TRBJ1-4): DGGITQSPKYLFRKEGQNVTLSCEQNLNHDAMYWYRQDPGQGLRLIYYSQIVNDFQKGDIAEGYSVSREKKESFPLTVTSAQKNPTAFYLCASSIGRRTNEKLFFGSGTQLSVL.

This chain joins TRBV28 and TRBJ2-5, with 8 bases fitting TRBD2. Trimming removed 5 bases from V and 6 bases from J; junction bases left unmatched: 14. Germline V gives CDR1 MDHEN, CDR2 SYDVKM. The CDR3 runs to 16 residues. CDR3 loop: CASSPPLREGRKTQYF. CDR3 DNA sequence: TGTGCCAGCAGTCCCCCCCTCCGGGAGGGCCGAAAGACCCAGTACTTC. The full variable domain, rest sourced from reference TRBV28 and TRBJ2-5, is DVKVTQSSRYLVKRTGEKVFLECVQDMDHENMFWYRQDPGLGLRLIYFSYDVKMKEKGDIPEGYSVSREKKERFSLILESASTNQTSMYLCASSPPLREGRKTQYFGPGTRLLVL.

The chain is built from TRBV6-1 and TRBJ2-3; D is undetermined. V lost 3 bases, J lost 2 bases, and 9 bases lay in between. In germline, CDR1 is MNHNS, CDR2 SASEGT. This CDR3 region has 14 residues. CDR3 DNA sequence: TGTGCCAGCAGTGAGAGGACCGCCACAGATACGCAGTATTTT. Translated: CASSERTATDTQYF.

V usage is TRBV7-9 and J usage is TRBJ2-7; D gene ambiguous. Trimming pared 6 bases from V and 4 bases from J, leaving 10 bases between. The length of the CDR3 is 12 residues. Per germline, CDR1 SEHNR and CDR2 FQNEAQ (reference sequence). As DNA, the CDR3 is TGTGCCAGCAGTTTGACCGAATACGAGCAGTACTTC. As protein: CASSLTEYEQYF.

The chain links TRBV2 to TRBJ2-2; D is possibly TRBD1 (5 bases). V lost 7 bases and J lost 4, with 13 bases in between. Per germline, CDR1 SNHLY and CDR2 FYNNEI. This CDR3 is 14 amino acids long. In DNA, the CDR3 is TGTGCCAGCATCTATGCAGGGCGCACCGGGGAGCTGTTTTTT. Protein sequence: CASIYAGRTGELFF.

The chain employs TRBV19 and TRBJ2-3; TRBD2 agrees at 12 bases. There are 17 residues in the CDR3. Germline V gene lookup returns CDR1 LNHDA and CDR2 SQIVND (reference sequence). Germline trimming cut 6 bases from V and 0 bases from J; bases unmatched to any gene: 7. The CDR3 coding sequence is TGTGCCAGTAGCCGACTAGCGGGAGTTTCCAGCACAGATACGCAGTATTTT. This translates into CASSRLAGVSSTDTQYF.

This chain links TRBV15 with TRBJ1-3; perhaps TRBD1 as D (6 bases). The CDR3 is made up of 16 amino acids. The ends were cut back, 4 bases at V and 0 bases at J, with 13 bases in the middle. Germline CDR1 reads LNHNV; CDR2 reads YYDKDF (reference sequence). The CDR3 protein is CATSMIMTGSGNTIYF. CDR3 nucleotide sequence: TGTGCCACCAGCATGATTATGACAGGCTCTGGAAACACCATATATTTT.

The J gene is TRBJ1-4, the V gene TRBV28, with a possible D match to TRBD1 (5 bases). This CDR3 contains 16 residues. From germline, CDR1 is MDHEN and CDR2 SYDVKM. Trimming removed 3 bases at V and 4 bases at J, with 15 bases between. The CDR3 loop reads CASSLIGADGNEKLFF. The CDR3 nucleotides are TGTGCCAGCAGTTTGATAGGGGCTGATGGTAATGAAAAACTGTTTTTT.

The chain employs TRBV7-9 and TRBJ1-3, with TRBD1 as a possible D gene (5 bases). The CDR3 contains 14 residues. The germline V and J ends were trimmed by 5 bases and 8 bases, with 16 bases remaining between them. Germline V gene lookup returns CDR1 SEHNR and CDR2 FQNEAQ (reference sequence). As DNA, the CDR3 is TGTGCCAGCAGCGCTCCGGGCCTGGGGGACACCATATATTTT. It specifies CASSAPGLGDTIYF.

The rearrangement joins TRBV6-4 to TRBJ2-7; 8 nucleotides align to TRBD2. The junction had 7 bases not matched to a gene; V was cut back by 0 bases and J by 0 bases. Per the germline V gene, CDR1 is MRHNA and CDR2 is SNTAGT. The length of the CDR3 is 17 residues. CDR3 amino acids: CASSDSTSDESSYEQYF. CDR3 coding DNA: TGTGCCAGCAGTGACTCGACTAGCGACGAGAGCTCCTACGAGCAGTACTTC.

The rearrangement uses TRBV27 and TRBJ2-7, with TRBD1 matching 8 bases. CDR1 is MNHEY, CDR2 SMNVEV, per germline (reference sequence). CDR3 length equals 15 residues. V lost 5 bases, J lost 3 bases, and 9 bases stayed unmatched. The CDR3: CASSTSGQGYYEQYF. The DNA of the CDR3 is TGTGCCAGCAGTACCTCCGGACAGGGATACTACGAGCAGTACTTC.

The chain links TRBV28 to TRBJ2-3, with 9 nucleotides matching TRBD2. Trimming cost V 7 bases and J 0 bases; bases outside gene matches: 8. The length of the CDR3 is 16 residues. CDR1 MDHEN and CDR2 SYDVKM come from the germline V gene. CDR3: CASTAGGRLSTDTQYF. The CDR3 DNA reads TGTGCCAGCACAGCGGGAGGCCGGTTGAGCACAGATACGCAGTATTTT.

The chain joins TRBV5-1 to TRBJ2-7; D may be TRBD1 (5 bases). Germline V gene lookup returns CDR1 SGHRS and CDR2 YFSETQ. Trimming pared 0 bases from V and 2 bases from J, leaving 15 bases between. The CDR3 is 16 amino acids. CDR3 coding DNA: TGCGCCAGCAGCTTGGACGGGCAGGGTGGGACCTACGAGCAGTACTTC. Protein: CASSLDGQGGTYEQYF.

The CDR3 DNA reads as TGTGCCAGCAGCTCCACCCGGACAGGGGCTAAATACGAGCAGTACTTC. This gives the protein CASSSTRTGAKYEQYF. The chain employs TRBV27 and TRBJ2-7; 9 bases map to TRBD1. Germline values: CDR1 MNHEY, CDR2 SMNVEV (reference sequence). This CDR3 comprises 16 residues. J lost 4 bases, V lost 6 bases, and 13 bases had no gene match.

This chain joins TRBV4-1 and TRBJ2-7, with 8 positions matching TRBD2. Looked up from germline, CDR1 is MGHRA and CDR2 is YSYEKL. V gave up 1 base and J gave up 3 bases; unmatched junction bases: 8. The CDR3 contains 16 residues. The DNA of the CDR3 is TGCGCCAGCAGCCAAGTAGGCGCGGGAGGACACTACGAGCAGTACTTC. Protein product: CASSQVGAGGHYEQYF.

This chain links TRBV19 with TRBJ2-7; 11 bases map to TRBD2. Germline V gene data show CDR1 as LNHDA and CDR2 as SQIVND (reference sequence). There are 15 residues in the CDR3. The ends lost 9 bases at V and 3 bases at J; junction bases unmatched: 10. The CDR3 region is CASGKGTSGFYEQYF. CDR3 nucleotides: TGTGCCAGCGGCAAAGGGACTAGCGGTTTCTACGAGCAGTACTTC.

This clone was seen a handful of times. The chain is built from TRBV6-4 and TRBJ1-5, with TRBD1 matching 7 bases. The trim removed 2 bases at V and 6 bases at J, leaving 7 bases unmatched. Germline CDR1 reads MRHNA; CDR2 reads SNTAGT. The CDR3 covers 15 residues. CDR3 loop: CASSDGQGGFQPQHF. The CDR3 DNA follows: TGTGCCAGCAGTGACGGGCAGGGGGGGTTTCAGCCCCAGCATTTT.

For the CDR3, the DNA is TGTGCCAGCAGGAACTGGGATCGCCTAAACACCGGGGAGCTGTTTTTT. Its translation: CASRNWDRLNTGELFF. This chain joins TRBV27 and TRBJ2-2; unclear D gene. This CDR3 comprises 16 residues. V lost 6 bases and J 2 bases, leaving 16 bases between the germline ends. Germline values: CDR1 MNHEY, CDR2 SMNVEV (reference sequence).

The chain links TRBV20-1 to TRBJ2-7; D gene ambiguous. The CDR3 is made up of 10 amino acids. Germline loops: CDR1 DFQATT, CDR2 SNEGSKA (reference sequence). Trimming removed 6 bases from V and 7 bases from J, with 10 bases in between. In DNA, the CDR3 is TGCAGTGCGAGCAATCGGGAGCAGTACTTC. Translating gives CSASNREQYF.

The V gene is TRBV19, the J gene TRBJ2-3; TRBD1 matches 10 bases. Germline-derived CDR1 and CDR2 are LNHDA and SQIVND (reference sequence). J gave up 5 bases and V 3 bases, and 5 bases lay outside the gene matches. The CDR3 has 15 amino acids. The CDR3 is CASSMMGQGIDTQYF. In nucleotides, the CDR3 is TGTGCCAGTAGTATGATGGGACAGGGGATAGATACGCAGTATTTT. Complete variable domain (other parts from reference TRBV19 and TRBJ2-3): DGGITQSPKYLFRKEGQNVTLSCEQNLNHDAMYWYRQDPGQGLRLIYYSQIVNDFQKGDIAEGYSVSREKKESFPLTVTSAQKNPTAFYLCASSMMGQGIDTQYFGPGTRLTVL.

The chain employs TRBV7-2 and TRBJ2-7; TRBD2 agrees at 12 bases. Trimming took 5 bases from V and 9 from J; bases not matched to a gene: 14. In germline, CDR1 is SGHTA, CDR2 FQGNSA. This CDR3 comprises 16 residues. In nucleotides, the CDR3 is TGTGCCAGCAGCCTAGGAGTAGGGACTAGCGGGTCCGTGCAGTACTTC. Translating it yields CASSLGVGTSGSVQYF.